Sequencing of this T cell receptor (beta chain) was carried out in a study of Graves' ophthalmopathy and Graves' hyperthyroidism. Germline assignment: CDR1 SGHVT and CDR2 SQSDAQ. The CDR3 is 14 amino acids. Trimming cost V 11 bases and J 2 bases, with 18 bases left between them. This clonotype was detected many times. No progression to ophthalmopathy over 18 months defined stable hyperthyroidism. The PBMC fraction was derived from roughly 10 ml of fresh peripheral blood. Beta-chain TCR CDR3 regions were amplified from RNA transcripts. Second-round multiplex PCR followed a first-round RT-PCR using HTBI primers. In TCRdb, the multiplex PCR reads were re-called with MiXCR into one record per CDR3 protein. The sample has 350,000 to 450,000 distinct CDR3 sequences, around 21% seen once.

Sequencing was performed on peripheral blood. The rearrangement joins TRBV7-4 to TRBJ2-5; D is undetermined. This clonotype was obtained from a woman aged 18-30 years with stable Graves' hyperthyroidism. This CDR3 is CARLGRRDQETQYF. CDR3 bases: TGTGCCCGCTTAGGGCGGAGAGATCAAGAGACCCAGTACTTC.